This TCR beta chain is from a study of regulatory T cells in long-lasting Graves disease. This clonotype was observed at least ten times. Its antigen is undetermined. Time point defined: newly diagnosed GD, antithyroid drugs for less than 3 months. Extracted RNA from PBMCs served as the source of the TCR library. Criteria from the American Thyroid Association guidelines were applied to diagnose Graves' disease. To make TCR beta libraries, researchers used iRepertoire HTBI primers and Arm-PCR of CDR3 regions. TCRdb reprocessed the multiplex PCR reads via MiXCR and lists one record per CDR3 protein. The data contain 500,000 or so distinct CDR3 sequences, 14% of them seen just once; the ten biggest clones take up around a sixth. Study-level findings and limits: There were preferences for TRBV28, TRBJ1-2 and TRBJ2-5 in persistent disease. A greater number of public clonotypes (2,741) was shared by persistent patients than by new patients (around 1,000).

CDR1 and CDR2 from the germline V gene are SNHLY and FYNNEI. This CDR3 spans 13 amino acids. Trimming stripped 6 bases from V and 6 bases from J, with 15 bases between. The sample was also linked to a second study, of T cells in Graves' hyperthyroidism and ophthalmopathy. That report adds: The hyperthyroidism patients had all been newly diagnosed, and their disease duration was under 2 months. Their ages ranged from 18 to 65 years.

Material: peripheral blood mononuclear cells (PBMCs), obtained at new diagnosis, from a patient treated with antithyroid drugs. The TCR originated in a woman in her forties or fifties with Graves disease. This sequence joins TRBV2 and TRBJ2-7; no firm D call. Here the CDR3 DNA reads TGTGCCAGCAGCGAATTAAGGGAATCCGAGCAGTACTTC. Translation: CASSELRESEQYF.